The rows below give T cell receptor beta chains drawn from one sample of a study of T cells expressing NK-cell markers. TCRdb reprocessed the 5' RACE reads and stores each CDR3 protein as one record, lacking DNA. The sample table includes 500,000 to 600,000 distinct CDR3 sequences. Material for sequencing was blood T cells: a sorted CD56 or NKG2C T cell subset, CD4+ or CD8+ T cells, or bulk PBMC T cells (not recorded which). The receptors stem from a man aged 18 to 29 in good health. The CDR3 runs from the conserved cysteine through the conserved F or W.

v_call	j_call	cdr3_aa
TRBV27	TRBJ2-3	CASSLPVSGGEDTQYF
TRBV4-1	TRBJ2-1	CASSQTSGRVDEQFF
TRBV6-2/TRBV6-3	TRBJ2-7	CASSRRTQGEVYEQYF
TRBV7-9	TRBJ1-2	CASSFRQEHGYTF
TRBV5-1	TRBJ1-2	CASSFGLGREGNYGYTF
TRBV3-1	TRBJ2-2	CASSLRLAGGPGSGELFF
TRBV7-2	TRBJ1-2	CASTPSPRQRNYGYTF
TRBV7-3	TRBJ2-1	CASSLRASGGNEQFF
TRBV7-9	TRBJ2-5	CASSTGQAETQYF
TRBV5-1	TRBJ2-1	CASSWTSGRRGNEQFF
TRBV3-1	TRBJ2-3	CASSRGPGGPGTDTQYF
TRBV7-9	TRBJ2-7	CASSSPEAAIYEQYF
TRBV6-5	TRBJ2-5	CASSYFSGTQYF
TRBV3-1	TRBJ2-7	CASSQDPQTYEQYF
TRBV12-5	TRBJ2-1	CASGLVRDGEQFF
TRBV9	TRBJ2-5	CASSVGASGGETQYF
TRBV10-3	TRBJ1-1	CAITPGPGNTEAFF
TRBV6-1	TRBJ2-5	CASSAQGQGAHETQYF
TRBV5-6	TRBJ1-2	CASSLSPGQGYGYTF
TRBV9	TRBJ2-5	CASSASGRETQYF
TRBV7-9	TRBJ2-3	CASSPTDHADTQYF
TRBV10-3	TRBJ2-5	CAVSPRGNQETQYF
TRBV4-1	TRBJ2-1	CASSGDWISYNEQFF
TRBV5-1	TRBJ2-5	CASSNQDRLGTQYF
TRBV7-2	TRBJ1-2	CASSRGQGVNYGYTF
TRBV20-1	TRBJ2-3	CSARPGGRSDTQYF
TRBV5-1	TRBJ2-3	CASSLDFSNTQYF
TRBV5-6	TRBJ2-2	CASSLYVSTGELFF
TRBV28	TRBJ2-2	CASSLWVRGRGGELFF
TRBV5-1	TRBJ2-1	CASSLPPSFDEQFF
TRBV4-1	TRBJ2-2	CASSQVWTSDTGELFF
TRBV19	TRBJ2-5	CASSIFGTEETQYF
TRBV7-2	TRBJ2-7	CASSLVPIVEQYF
TRBV4-2	TRBJ2-1	CASSQALANEQFF
TRBV12-3/TRBV12-4	TRBJ2-5	CASSALSNSETQYF
TRBV29-1	TRBJ2-1	CSGGTVWGEQFF
TRBV6-2/TRBV6-3	TRBJ2-1	CASSYSLRDGNNEQFF
TRBV29-1	TRBJ1-5	CSEPRTGPSNQPQHF
TRBV2	TRBJ2-1	CASSEGTVAKEQFF
TRBV25-1	TRBJ2-4	CASSDPGTGTSYQYF
TRBV6-5	TRBJ2-2	CASSPGTGFPPGELFF
TRBV20-1	TRBJ2-1	CSARKSGRIAYNEQFF
TRBV28	TRBJ2-1	CASRISGNYEQFF
TRBV20-1	TRBJ2-3	CSAKAGPPSADTQYF
TRBV19	TRBJ2-1	CASKVAANNEQFF